The present T cell receptor (beta chain) was sequenced within a study of shared clonotypes between healthy human individuals. Germline V gene sequence: CDR1 SGHVS, CDR2 FQNEAQ. Trimming shortened V by 3 bases and J by 2 bases, and 10 bases separated the two germline ends. The length of the CDR3 is 15 residues. Scientists sequenced DNA from unsorted PBMC on ten immunoSEQ deep assay plates. In the original processing: There were no quality scores in the junction-only immunoSEQ sequences, so filtering differed. TCRdb's table, derived via immunoSEQ multiplex PCR, lists solely in-frame clones and lacks some. That table supplies the V and J calls and clone size; D and trimming were determined from the DNA. In the table there are some 470,000 clones, about 82% of which are singletons.

The sequence came from a middle-aged woman in good health. Some clones in this sample may be carry-over from other donors' samples. The sequenced material came from PBMCs. The genes are TRBV7-8 and TRBJ2-2, with a weak D call TRBD2 (6 bases). The CDR3 coding sequence is TGTGCCAGCAGCTTCAACGGGAGAAACACCGGGGAGCTGTTTTTT. This codes for CASSFNGRNTGELFF. Full variable domain (remainder filled in from reference TRBV7-8 and TRBJ2-2): GAGVSQSPRYKVAKRGQDVALRCDPISGHVSLFWYQQALGQGPEFLTYFQNEAQLDKSGLPSDRFFAERPEGSVSTLKIQRTQQEDSAVYLCASSFNGRNTGELFFGEGSRLTVL.